Listed below are T cell receptor beta chains from one sample, sequenced in a study of cytomegalovirus exposure and HLA in healthy donors. Assay: immunoSEQ multiplex PCR; the TCRdb copy retains only in-frame clones and omits some. The table records 160,000 or so clones, around four fifths of them present only once. Sequenced input: PBMCs. Receptors were obtained from a man younger than 35 in good health and CMV-seropositive. CDR3s include the opening cysteine and the closing phenylalanine or tryptophan. Each record gives: J gene, V gene, clone size, D gene, CDR3 protein, CDR3 DNA. The D gene is left open where the match is weak. Only part of the rows carry a size: once, few, many, or a class if the clone is expanded.

TRBJ1-3 | TRBV25-1 | NA | NA | CASRTDSGNTIYF | TGTGCCAGCAGAACTGACTCTGGAAACACCATATATTTT
TRBJ2-1 | TRBV7-9 | NA | TRBD1 | CANTNPGTGGYQDEQFF | TGTGCCAATACAAATCCCGGGACAGGGGGCTATCAGGATGAGCAGTTCTTC
TRBJ2-1 | TRBV7-8 | NA | NA | CASSFGGGADEQFF | TGTGCCAGCAGCTTTGGTGGGGGGGCAGATGAGCAGTTCTTC
TRBJ2-2 | TRBV28 | NA | NA | CASMSFGRGNTGELFF | TGTGCCAGCATGTCTTTTGGCAGGGGGAACACCGGGGAGCTGTTTTTT
TRBJ1-2 | TRBV19 | NA | TRBD1 | CASSMQGDGYTF | TGTGCCAGTAGTATGCAGGGGGATGGCTACACCTTC
TRBJ1-3 | TRBV11-2 | NA | TRBD1 | CASSLVGGGQDLRDTIYF | TGTGCCAGCAGCTTAGTAGGGGGAGGACAGGACCTCCGGGACACCATATATTTT
TRBJ1-1 | TRBV6-1 | NA | NA | CASTLGGGAEAFF | TGTGCCAGCACCCTCGGAGGAGGCGCTGAAGCTTTCTTT
TRBJ2-7 | TRBV27 | NA | TRBD1 | CASSLSGQGGWEQYF | TGTGCCAGCAGTTTATCCGGACAGGGGGGGTGGGAGCAGTACTTC
TRBJ2-7 | TRBV5-1 | NA | NA | CASSNPGQGTYEQYF | TGCGCCAGCAGCAACCCGGGGCAGGGGACCTACGAGCAGTACTTC
TRBJ2-1 | TRBV7-2 | NA | NA | CASSPRGGRSYNEQFF | TGTGCCAGCAGCCCGAGGGGGGGTAGGTCCTACAATGAGCAGTTCTTC
TRBJ2-1 | TRBV19 | NA | NA | CASSVGLSAYNEQFF | TGTGCCAGTAGTGTAGGACTAAGCGCCTACAATGAGCAGTTCTTC
TRBJ1-5 | TRBV7-9 | NA | NA | CARKGGWFLTGSNQPQHF | TGTGCCAGAAAGGGCGGTTGGTTTTTGACAGGAAGCAATCAGCCCCAGCATTTT
TRBJ2-7 | TRBV27 | NA | NA | CASSLSIGAYEQYF | TGTGCCAGCAGTTTATCGATCGGAGCCTACGAGCAGTACTTC
TRBJ1-2 | TRBV9 | NA | TRBD1 | CASSETGGVEGYTF | TGTGCCAGCAGCGAAACAGGGGGCGTTGAAGGCTACACCTTC
TRBJ2-1 | TRBV11-3 | NA | TRBD2 | CASSSLAGHNEQFF | TGTGCCAGCAGCTCACTAGCGGGACACAATGAGCAGTTCTTC
TRBJ1-1 | TRBV5-6 | NA | NA | CASSLRREKEAFF | TGTGCCAGCAGCTTACGCCGGGAAAAAGAAGCTTTCTTT
TRBJ1-5 | TRBV2 | once | NA | CASSGPVRSGNQPQHF | TGTGCCAGCAGTGGACCTGTACGGAGTGGCAATCAGCCCCAGCATTTT
TRBJ2-3 | TRBV19 | NA | NA | CASSIGRYRTDTQYF | TGTGCCAGTAGTATCGGTAGATATCGCACAGATACGCAGTATTTT
TRBJ1-1 | TRBV19 | NA | NA | CASRTFGTANTEAFF | TGTGCCAGTAGAACGTTCGGTACAGCGAACACTGAAGCTTTCTTT
TRBJ1-4 | TRBV27 | few | NA | CASSLGGKVEKLFF | TGTGCCAGCAGTTTGGGGGGGAAGGTTGAAAAACTGTTTTTT
TRBJ2-5 | TRBV15 | NA | TRBD2 | CATRTGRLAGEETQYF | TGTGCCACCAGGACGGGAAGACTAGCGGGAGAAGAGACCCAGTACTTC
TRBJ2-1 | TRBV5-1 | NA | NA | CASSLGLENEQFF | TGCGCCAGCAGCTTGGGGCTAGAGAATGAGCAGTTCTTC
TRBJ1-2 | TRBV12-5 | few | TRBD1 | CASGPPATGGYGYTF | TGTGCTAGTGGCCCCCCCGCCACAGGGGGCTATGGCTACACCTTC
TRBJ2-2 | TRBV28 | NA | TRBD2 | CASSFHLSGGRFQGTGELFF | TGTGCCAGCAGTTTCCATCTCAGCGGCGGGAGATTTCAGGGCACCGGGGAGCTGTTTTTT
TRBJ2-1 | TRBV5-1 | NA | NA | CASSWTSYGGGSYNEQFF | TGCGCCAGCAGCTGGACGAGCTATGGGGGAGGCTCCTACAATGAGCAGTTCTTC
TRBJ2-7 | TRBV28 | NA | TRBD1 | CASSSGQGGSYEQYF | TGTGCCAGCAGTTCCGGACAGGGGGGCTCCTACGAGCAGTACTTC
TRBJ2-7 | TRBV15 | once | TRBD1 | CATSRGTGGTYEQYF | TGTGCCACCAGCAGAGGAACAGGGGGAACCTACGAGCAGTACTTC
TRBJ2-4 | TRBV19 | NA | TRBD2 | CASSTRLAGGGGIQYF | TGTGCCAGTAGTACTCGACTAGCGGGAGGGGGGGGCATTCAGTACTTC
TRBJ1-1 | TRBV2 | few | NA | CASRGALSPSDTEAFF | TGTGCCAGCAGGGGGGCGTTATCCCCTTCGGACACTGAAGCTTTCTTT
TRBJ2-7 | TRBV7-9 | NA | NA | CASSFGLALYEQYF | TGTGCCAGCAGCTTCGGTCTAGCTCTCTACGAGCAGTACTTC
TRBJ2-7 | TRBV7-9 | NA | TRBD1 | CASSPAWTGKTYEQYF | TGTGCCAGCAGCCCCGCCTGGACAGGGAAGACGTACGAGCAGTACTTC
TRBJ1-2 | TRBV5-1 | NA | NA | CASSPTVTYGYTF | TGCGCCAGCAGCCCCACGGTTACTTATGGCTACACCTTC
TRBJ2-7 | TRBV11-3 | NA | NA | CASSLGVADEQYF | TGTGCCAGCAGCTTAGGCGTTGCTGACGAGCAGTACTTC
TRBJ2-5 | TRBV7-9 | NA | NA | CASSSQTQGGEETQYF | TGTGCCAGCAGCTCACAGACCCAGGGAGGAGAAGAGACCCAGTACTTC
TRBJ1-1 | TRBV7-9 | NA | NA | CASSAVRGVNTEAFF | TGTGCCAGCAGCGCCGTCCGCGGGGTCAACACTGAAGCTTTCTTT
TRBJ1-1 | TRBV29-1 | NA | TRBD1 | CSAEGQDGVTEAFF | TGCAGCGCTGAAGGACAGGACGGGGTCACTGAAGCTTTCTTT
TRBJ2-2 | TRBV11-1 | NA | NA | CASRPTRTGELFF | TGTGCCAGCAGGCCGACTCGTACCGGGGAGCTGTTTTTT
TRBJ1-2 | TRBV5-6 | NA | NA | CASSLSGIDGYTF | TGTGCCAGCAGCTTATCAGGGATCGATGGCTACACCTTC
TRBJ2-5 | TRBV7-2 | few | NA | CASSRTSIQETQYF | TGTGCCAGCAGCCGGACAAGCATCCAAGAGACCCAGTACTTC
TRBJ2-7 | TRBV5-5 | NA | TRBD1 | CASSYGTGGSYEQYF | TGTGCCAGCAGCTACGGGACAGGGGGCTCCTACGAGCAGTACTTC
TRBJ1-2 | TRBV9 | NA | NA | CASSAQDSYGYTF | TGTGCCAGCAGCGCTCAGGACAGCTATGGCTACACCTTC
TRBJ2-7 | TRBV4-3 | NA | TRBD1 | CASSQEGQGAGEQYF | TGCGCCAGCAGCCAAGAGGGACAGGGGGCAGGCGAGCAGTACTTC
TRBJ2-3 | TRBV11-3 | NA | TRBD2 | CASSSRTSGGIADTQYF | TGTGCCAGCAGCTCCCGGACTAGTGGGGGTATAGCAGATACGCAGTATTTT
TRBJ1-1 | TRBV4-3 | once | NA | CASSQDPAGVRSTEAFF | TGCGCCAGCAGCCAAGACCCGGCAGGGGTGAGGAGCACTGAAGCTTTCTTT
TRBJ2-5 | TRBV2 | NA | NA | CASKVTTGTQYF | TGTGCCAGCAAAGTCACAACGGGGACCCAGTACTTC
TRBJ1-1 | TRBV9 | once | TRBD1 | CASSVGTGGAGFF | TGTGCCAGCAGCGTAGGGACAGGGGGGGCGGGTTTCTTT
TRBJ2-1 | TRBV21-1 | NA | NA | CASSIRERRGNEQFF | TGTGCCAGCAGCATCCGGGAGCGAAGAGGCAATGAGCAGTTCTTC
TRBJ2-1 | TRBV29-1 | NA | TRBD1 | CSVDREGNEQFF | TGCAGCGTGGACAGGGAAGGCAATGAGCAGTTCTTC
TRBJ2-7 | TRBV23-1 | NA | NA | CASSQSWLVSSYEQYF | TGCGCCAGCAGTCAATCTTGGCTAGTCAGCTCCTACGAGCAGTACTTC